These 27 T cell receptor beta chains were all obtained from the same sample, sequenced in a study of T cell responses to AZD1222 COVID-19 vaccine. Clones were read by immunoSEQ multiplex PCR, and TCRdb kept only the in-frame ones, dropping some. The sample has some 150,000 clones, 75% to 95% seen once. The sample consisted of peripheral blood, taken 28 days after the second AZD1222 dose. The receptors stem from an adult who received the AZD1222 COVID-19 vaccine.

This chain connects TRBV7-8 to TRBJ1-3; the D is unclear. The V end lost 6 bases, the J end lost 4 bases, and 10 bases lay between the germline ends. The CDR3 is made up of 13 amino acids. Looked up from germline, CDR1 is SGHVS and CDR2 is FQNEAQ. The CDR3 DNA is TGTGCCAGCAGATCAGTCGCAGGAAACACCATATATTTT. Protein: CASRSVAGNTIYF.

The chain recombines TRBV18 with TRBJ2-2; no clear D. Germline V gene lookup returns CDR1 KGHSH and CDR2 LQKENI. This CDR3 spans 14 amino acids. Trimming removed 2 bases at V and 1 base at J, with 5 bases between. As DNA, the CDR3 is TGTGCCAGCTCACCAAACGGGAACACCGGGGAGCTGTTTTTT. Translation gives CASSPNGNTGELFF.

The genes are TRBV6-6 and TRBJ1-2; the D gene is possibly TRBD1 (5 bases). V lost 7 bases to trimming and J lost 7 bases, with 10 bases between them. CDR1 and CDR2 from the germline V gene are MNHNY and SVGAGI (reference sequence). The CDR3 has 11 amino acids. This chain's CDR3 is CASKAGTGYTF. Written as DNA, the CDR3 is TGTGCCAGCAAAGCCGGGACTGGCTACACCTTC.

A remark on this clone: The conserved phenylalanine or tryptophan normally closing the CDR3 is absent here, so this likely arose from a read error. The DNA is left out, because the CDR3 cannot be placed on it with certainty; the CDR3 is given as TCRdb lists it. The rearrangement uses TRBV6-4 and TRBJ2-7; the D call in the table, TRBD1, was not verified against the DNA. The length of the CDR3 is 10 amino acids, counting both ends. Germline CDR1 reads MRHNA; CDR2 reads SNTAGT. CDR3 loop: CASSDHTGGL.

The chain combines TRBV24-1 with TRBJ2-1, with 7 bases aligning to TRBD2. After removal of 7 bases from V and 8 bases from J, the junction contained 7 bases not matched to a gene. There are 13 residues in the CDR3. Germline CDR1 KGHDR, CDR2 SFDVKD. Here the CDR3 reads CATRGLGRHEQFF. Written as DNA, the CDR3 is TGTGCCACCAGGGGGCTCGGGAGGCATGAGCAGTTCTTC.

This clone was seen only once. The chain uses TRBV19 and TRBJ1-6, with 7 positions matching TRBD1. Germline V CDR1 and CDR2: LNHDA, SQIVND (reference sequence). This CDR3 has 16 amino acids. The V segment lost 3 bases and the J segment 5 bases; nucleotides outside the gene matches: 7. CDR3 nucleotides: TGTGCCAGTAGTATCCTAGGGGGCGCGGATAATTCACCCCTCCACTTT. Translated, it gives CASSILGGADNSPLHF.

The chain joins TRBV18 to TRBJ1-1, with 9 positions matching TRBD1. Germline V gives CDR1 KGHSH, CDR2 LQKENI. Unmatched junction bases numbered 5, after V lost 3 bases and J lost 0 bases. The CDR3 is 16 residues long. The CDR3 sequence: CASSPQQGAMNTEAFF. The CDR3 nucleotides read TGTGCCAGCTCACCGCAACAGGGGGCAATGAACACTGAAGCTTTCTTT.

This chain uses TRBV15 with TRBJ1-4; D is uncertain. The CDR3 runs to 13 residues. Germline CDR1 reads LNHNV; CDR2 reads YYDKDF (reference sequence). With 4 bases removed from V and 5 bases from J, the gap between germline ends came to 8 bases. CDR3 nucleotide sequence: TGTGCCACCAGCATCGGTTCAAATGAAAAACTGTTTTTT. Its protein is CATSIGSNEKLFF. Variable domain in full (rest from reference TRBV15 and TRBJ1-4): DAMVIQNPRYQVTQFGKPVTLSCSQTLNHNVMYWYQQKSSQAPKLLFHYYDKDFNNEADTPDNFQSRRPNTSFCFLDIRSPGLGDTAMYLCATSIGSNEKLFFGSGTQLSVL.

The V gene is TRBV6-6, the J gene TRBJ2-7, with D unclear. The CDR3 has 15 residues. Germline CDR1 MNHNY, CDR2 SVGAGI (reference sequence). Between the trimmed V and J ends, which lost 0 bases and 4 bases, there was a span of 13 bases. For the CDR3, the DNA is TGTGCCAGCAGTTACTCTAGCCGGGCCAGGTACGAGCAGTACTTC. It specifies CASSYSSRARYEQYF.

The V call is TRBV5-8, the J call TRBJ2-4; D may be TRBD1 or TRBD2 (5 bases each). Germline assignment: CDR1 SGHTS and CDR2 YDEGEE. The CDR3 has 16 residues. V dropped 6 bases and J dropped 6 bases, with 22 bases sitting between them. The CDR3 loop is CASNGLGYGGTNIQYF. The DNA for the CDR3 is TGTGCCAGCAACGGGTTAGGATATGGTGGGACAAACATTCAGTACTTC.

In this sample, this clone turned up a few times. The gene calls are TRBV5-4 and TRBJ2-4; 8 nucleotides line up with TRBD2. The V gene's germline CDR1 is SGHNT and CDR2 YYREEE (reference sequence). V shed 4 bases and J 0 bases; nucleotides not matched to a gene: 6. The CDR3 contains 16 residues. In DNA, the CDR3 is TGTGCCAGCAGCCCGACTAGCGCACTAGCCAAAAACATTCAGTACTTC. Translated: CASSPTSALAKNIQYF.

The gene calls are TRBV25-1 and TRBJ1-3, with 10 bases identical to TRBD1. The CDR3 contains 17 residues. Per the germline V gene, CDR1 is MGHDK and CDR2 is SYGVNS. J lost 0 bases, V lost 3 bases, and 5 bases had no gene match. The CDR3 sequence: CASSEGTGVNSGNTIYF. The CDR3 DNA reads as TGTGCCAGCAGTGAGGGGACAGGGGTTAACTCTGGAAACACCATATATTTT.

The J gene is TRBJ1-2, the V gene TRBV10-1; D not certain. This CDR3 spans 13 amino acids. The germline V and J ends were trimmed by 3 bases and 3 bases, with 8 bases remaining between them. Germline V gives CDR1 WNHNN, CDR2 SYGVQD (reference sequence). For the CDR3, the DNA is TGCGCCAGCAGTGATCGATTCGACTATGGCTACACCTTC. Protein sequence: CASSDRFDYGYTF.

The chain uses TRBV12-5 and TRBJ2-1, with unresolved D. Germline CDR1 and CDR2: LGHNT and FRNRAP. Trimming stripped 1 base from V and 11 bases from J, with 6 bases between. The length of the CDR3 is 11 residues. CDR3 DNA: TGTGCTAGTGGTTTGGGCAGTCAGCAGTTCTTC. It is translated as CASGLGSQQFF.

The CDR3 DNA is TGTGCCAGCCAGGGACTTAACACCGGGGAGCTGTTTTTT. It encodes CASQGLNTGELFF. V usage is TRBV6-5 and J usage is TRBJ2-2; D is perhaps TRBD2 (6 bases). CDR3 length: 13 residues. V gave up 8 bases and J gave up 2 bases, with 9 bases separating them. The germline V gene encodes CDR1 MNHEY and CDR2 SVGAGI.

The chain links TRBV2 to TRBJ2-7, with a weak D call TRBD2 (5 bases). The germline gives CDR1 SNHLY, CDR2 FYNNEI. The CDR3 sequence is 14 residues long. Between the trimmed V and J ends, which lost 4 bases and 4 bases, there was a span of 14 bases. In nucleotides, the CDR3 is TGTGCCAGCAGTGGTCAGCCAGGAGGATACGAGCAGTACTTC. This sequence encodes CASSGQPGGYEQYF.

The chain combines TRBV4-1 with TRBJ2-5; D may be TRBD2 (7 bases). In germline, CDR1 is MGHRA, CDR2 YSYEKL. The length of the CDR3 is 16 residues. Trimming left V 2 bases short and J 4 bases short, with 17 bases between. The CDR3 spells CASSQRFTGGLETQYF. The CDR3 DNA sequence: TGCGCCAGCAGCCAACGATTCACGGGGGGCCTAGAGACCCAGTACTTC.

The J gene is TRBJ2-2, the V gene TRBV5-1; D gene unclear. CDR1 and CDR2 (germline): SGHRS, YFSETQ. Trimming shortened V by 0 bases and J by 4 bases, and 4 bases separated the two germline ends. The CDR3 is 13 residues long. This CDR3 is CASSLEITGELFF. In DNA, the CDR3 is TGCGCCAGCAGCTTGGAGATCACCGGGGAGCTGTTTTTT.

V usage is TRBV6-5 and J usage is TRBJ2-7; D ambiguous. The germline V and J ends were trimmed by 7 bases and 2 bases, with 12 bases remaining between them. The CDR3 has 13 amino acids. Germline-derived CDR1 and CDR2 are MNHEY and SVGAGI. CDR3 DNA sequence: TGTGCCAGCACCCAGGTTCCGACCTACGAGCAGTACTTC. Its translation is CASTQVPTYEQYF.

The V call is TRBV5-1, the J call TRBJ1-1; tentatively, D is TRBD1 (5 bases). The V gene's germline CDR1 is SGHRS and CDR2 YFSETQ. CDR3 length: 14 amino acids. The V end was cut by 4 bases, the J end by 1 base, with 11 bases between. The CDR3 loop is CASSPSGTNTEAFF. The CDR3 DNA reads TGCGCCAGCAGCCCCTCAGGGACGAACACTGAAGCTTTCTTT.

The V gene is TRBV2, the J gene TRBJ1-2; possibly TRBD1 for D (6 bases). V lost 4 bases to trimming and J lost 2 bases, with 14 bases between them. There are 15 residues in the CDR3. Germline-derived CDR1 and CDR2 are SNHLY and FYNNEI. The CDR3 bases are TGTGCCAGCAGTGGGGACTTGGGGACAAACTATGGCTACACCTTC. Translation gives CASSGDLGTNYGYTF.

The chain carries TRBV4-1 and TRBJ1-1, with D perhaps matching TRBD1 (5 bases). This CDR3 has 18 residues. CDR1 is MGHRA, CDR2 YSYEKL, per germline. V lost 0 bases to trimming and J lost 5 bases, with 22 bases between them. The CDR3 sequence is CASSQDDGFSRVWTEAFF. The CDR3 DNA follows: TGCGCCAGCAGCCAAGATGACGGGTTCAGCAGGGTTTGGACTGAAGCTTTCTTT.

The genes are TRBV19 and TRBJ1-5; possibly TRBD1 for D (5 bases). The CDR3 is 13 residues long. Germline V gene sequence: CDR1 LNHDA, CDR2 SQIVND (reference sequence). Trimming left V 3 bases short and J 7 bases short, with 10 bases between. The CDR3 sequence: CASSMGGGQPQHF. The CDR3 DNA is TGTGCCAGTAGTATGGGGGGAGGGCAGCCCCAGCATTTT.

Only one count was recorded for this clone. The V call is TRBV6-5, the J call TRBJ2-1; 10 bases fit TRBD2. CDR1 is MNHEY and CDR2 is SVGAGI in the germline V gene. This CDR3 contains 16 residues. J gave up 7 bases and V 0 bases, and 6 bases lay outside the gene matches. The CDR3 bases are TGTGCCAGCAGTTACTCGAAACTAGCGGGACTAAATGAGCAGTTCTTC. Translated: CASSYSKLAGLNEQFF.

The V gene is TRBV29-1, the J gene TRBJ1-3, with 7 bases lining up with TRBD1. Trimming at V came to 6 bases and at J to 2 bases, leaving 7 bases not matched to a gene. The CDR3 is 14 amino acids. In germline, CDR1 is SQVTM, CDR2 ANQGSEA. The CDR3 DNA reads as TGCAGCGTCCGGACCGGACAGGCTGGAAACACCATATATTTT. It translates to CSVRTGQAGNTIYF.

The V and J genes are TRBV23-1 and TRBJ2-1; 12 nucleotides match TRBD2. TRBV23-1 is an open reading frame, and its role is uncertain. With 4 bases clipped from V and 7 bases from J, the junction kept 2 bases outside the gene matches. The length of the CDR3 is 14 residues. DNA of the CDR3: TGCGCCAGCAGTCCTAGCGGGAGGGCGAATGAGCAGTTCTTC. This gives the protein CASSPSGRANEQFF.

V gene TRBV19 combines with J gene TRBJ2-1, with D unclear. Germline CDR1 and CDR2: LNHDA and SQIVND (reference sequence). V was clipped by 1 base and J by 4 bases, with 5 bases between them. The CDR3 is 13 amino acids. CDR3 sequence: CASSIGFYNEQFF. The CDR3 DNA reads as TGTGCCAGTAGTATAGGCTTTTACAATGAGCAGTTCTTC.